Shown below are 5 T cell receptor beta chains from a single sample sequenced in a study of cytomegalovirus exposure and HLA in healthy donors. Amplification used 60 Vbeta primers and 13 Jbeta primers. The protocol was immunoSEQ multiplex PCR, while the TCRdb copy is restricted to in-frame clones and leaves out a portion. The table includes around 200,000 clones, over 65% detected once. Sequencing used PBMCs. The receptors shown here come from a woman aged 55-69 years in good health and CMV-seropositive.

This clone came up once. The gene calls are TRBV7-8 and TRBJ1-1, with 9 bases matching TRBD1. CDR1 is SGHVS, CDR2 FQNEAQ, per germline. Trimming removed 5 bases from V and 5 bases from J; junction bases left unmatched: 6. This CDR3 contains 14 residues. The CDR3 here is CASSPDRGGTEAFF. CDR3 DNA sequence: TGTGCCAGCAGCCCGGACAGGGGAGGAACTGAAGCTTTCTTT.

J is TRBJ2-7 and V is TRBV30; 11 bases fit TRBD2. V lost 0 bases and J lost 2; bases outside the gene matches: 9. This CDR3 is 17 amino acids long. Looked up from germline, CDR1 is GTSNPN and CDR2 is SVGIG (reference sequence). In DNA, the CDR3 is TGTGCCTGGAGTGTTTCTGCTAGCGGGGGGAGGGCCTACGAGCAGTACTTC. The encoded protein is CAWSVSASGGRAYEQYF.

V gene TRBV7-2 combines with J gene TRBJ1-3, with TRBD1 matching 8 bases. Germline V gives CDR1 SGHTA, CDR2 FQGNSA. J lost 3 bases, V lost 6 bases, and 7 bases had no gene match. The CDR3 runs 15 residues. The DNA of the CDR3 is TGTGCCAGCAGGCTCGACAGGGGAGGTGGAAACACCATATATTTT. This codes for CASRLDRGGGNTIYF.

V usage is TRBV5-1 and J usage is TRBJ2-1, with D hard to call. In germline, CDR1 is SGHRS, CDR2 YFSETQ. V lost 0 bases and J lost 3, with 13 bases in between. The CDR3 loop spans 16 amino acids. This CDR3 reads CASSLGARSDYNEQFF. The DNA for the CDR3 is TGCGCCAGCAGCTTGGGGGCGAGAAGTGACTACAATGAGCAGTTCTTC.

This rearrangement joins TRBV5-8 to TRBJ1-4, with TRBD1 identical over 7 bases. Germline CDR1 is SGHTS and CDR2 is YDEGEE. This CDR3 has 13 amino acids. The V segment lost 6 bases and the J segment 8 bases; nucleotides outside the gene matches: 7. The CDR3 protein is CASNRGFGEKLFF. The CDR3 nucleotides are TGTGCCAGCAACAGGGGTTTTGGGGAAAAACTGTTTTTT.